This T cell receptor beta chain emerged from a study of radiation and T cells in renal cell carcinoma. The repertoire was sequenced with immunoSEQ multiplex PCR; TCRdb's copy has only in-frame clones and lacks some. The data show about 22,000 clones, with about 51% seen just once and 16% held by the top ten. Details on this clone: Its specificity is not known.

This sample's treatment: 15 Gy SBRT to primary tumor, nephrectomy 4 weeks later. Nephrectomy followed 15 Gy stereotactic body radiation by 4 weeks. Clear cell pathology was present in this patient's renal cell carcinoma. Overall study results and limits: In nephrectomy-only tumors, top 100 clonotypes averaged around 45%, versus around 54% irradiated. Dominant CDR3 motifs occupied more repertoire in irradiated than control tumors.

The CDR3 covers 14 residues. Germline V gene sequence: CDR1 MNHEY, CDR2 SMNVEV (reference sequence). The V end lost 3 bases, the J end lost 1 base, and 9 bases lay between the germline ends. This receptor was identified in a woman aged 50 to 65 with renal cell carcinoma. V usage is TRBV27 and J usage is TRBJ1-1; no firm D call. Source: tumor tissue, taken from a patient whose treatment included radiotherapy and nephrectomy. CDR3 sequence (DNA): TGTGCCAGCAGTTTTAGTGAGTCGAACACTGAAGCTTTCTTT. It yields the protein CASSFSESNTEAFF.